The clone carrying this T cell receptor (beta chain) occurred a few times. Its antigen is currently unknown. The CDR3 extends over 17 amino acids. The germline gives CDR1 SNHLY, CDR2 FYNNEI. Trimming at V came to 5 bases and at J to 0 bases, leaving 6 bases not matched to a gene. This sample is drawn from a study of T-cell reconstitution after alpha-beta-depleted transplantation in children. Unique molecular identifiers were incorporated into the prepared TCRbeta library. TCRdb ran MiXCR on the PCR reads and lists one entry per CDR3 protein. The sample shows about 200,000 distinct CDR3 sequences, about 7% of them seen only once. Study results and limitations: Most T-cell counts and diversity one year after the transplant came from T cells that were newly produced. Alpha-beta T cells about two months after transplant reportedly derived from several hundred expanded graft clones.

The chain recombines TRBV2 with TRBJ2-6, with 8 bases aligning to TRBD1. The clonotype comes from a boy between 2 and 10 years old with acute lymphoblastic leukemia, due to receive a stem cell transplant. The source was PBMCs, collected before TCRalphabeta/CD19-depleted stem cell transplant. This CDR3 is CASSMTGANSGANVLTF. The CDR3 DNA is TGTGCCAGCAGTATGACAGGGGCCAACTCTGGGGCCAACGTCCTGACTTTC.